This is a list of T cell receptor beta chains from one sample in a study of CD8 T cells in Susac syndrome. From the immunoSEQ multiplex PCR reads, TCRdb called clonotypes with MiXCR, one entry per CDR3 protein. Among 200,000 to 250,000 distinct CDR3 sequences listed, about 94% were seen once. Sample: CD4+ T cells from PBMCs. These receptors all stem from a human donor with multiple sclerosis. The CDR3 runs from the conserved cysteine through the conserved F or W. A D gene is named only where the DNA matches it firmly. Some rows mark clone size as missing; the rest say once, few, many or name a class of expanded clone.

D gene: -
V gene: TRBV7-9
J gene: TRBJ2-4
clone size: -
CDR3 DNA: TGTGCCAGCAGCGTTGGCGGCTGGAAGGTGAACATTCAGTACTTC
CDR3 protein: CASSVGGWKVNIQYF

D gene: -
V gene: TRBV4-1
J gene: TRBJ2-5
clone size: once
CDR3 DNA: TGCGCCAGCAGCCGGAGCGAGGTTGCAGGGAGGGAGACCCAGTACTTC
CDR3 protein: CASSRSEVAGRETQYF

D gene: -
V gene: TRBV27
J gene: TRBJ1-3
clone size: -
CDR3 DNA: TGTGCCAGCAGTTTAAGGGCAGCCGGCTCTGGAAACACCATATATTTT
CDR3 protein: CASSLRAAGSGNTIYF

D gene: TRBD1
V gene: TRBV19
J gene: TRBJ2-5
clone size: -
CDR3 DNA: TGTGCCACCTCCTTGACAGGGGATTTGGAGACCCAGTACTTC
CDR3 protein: CATSLTGDLETQYF

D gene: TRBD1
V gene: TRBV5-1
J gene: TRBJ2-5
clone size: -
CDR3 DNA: TGCGCCAGCAGGGCCTATACCGGGACAGCACAAGAGACCCAGTACTTC
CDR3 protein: CASRAYTGTAQETQYF

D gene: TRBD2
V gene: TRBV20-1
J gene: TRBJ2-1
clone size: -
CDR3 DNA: TGCAGTGCTAGAGATCTAGCGGGGGGGTACTACAATGAGCAGTTCTTC
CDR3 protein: CSARDLAGGYYNEQFF

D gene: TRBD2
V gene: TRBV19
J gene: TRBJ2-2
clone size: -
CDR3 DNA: TGTGCCAGTAGTATTCTCGGGGGGGCCGGGGAGCTGTTTTTT
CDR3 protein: CASSILGGAGELFF

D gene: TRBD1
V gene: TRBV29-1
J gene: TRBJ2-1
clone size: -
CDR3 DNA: TGCAGCGCCGGGACAGGGGGTTTCTACAATGAGCAGTTCTTC
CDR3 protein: CSAGTGGFYNEQFF

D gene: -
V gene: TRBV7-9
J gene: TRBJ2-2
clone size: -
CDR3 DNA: TGTGCCAGCCACCCGGCGGCTCTTAACACCGGGGAGCTGTTTTTT
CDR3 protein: CASHPAALNTGELFF

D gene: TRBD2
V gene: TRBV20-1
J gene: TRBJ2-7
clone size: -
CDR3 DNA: TGCAGTGCTACGGCCCTAGCGGGGGGGCTCCTCAGCTCCTACGAGCAGTACTTC
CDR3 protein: CSATALAGGLLSSYEQYF

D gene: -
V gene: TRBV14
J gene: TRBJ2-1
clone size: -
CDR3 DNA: TGTGCCAGCAGCCAAACTAGGTATGAGCAGTTCTTC
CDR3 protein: CASSQTRYEQFF

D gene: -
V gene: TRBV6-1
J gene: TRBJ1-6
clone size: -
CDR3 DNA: TGTGCCAGCAGGAATACAGGGACGAGTCCACCCCTCCACTTT
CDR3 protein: CASRNTGTSPPLHF

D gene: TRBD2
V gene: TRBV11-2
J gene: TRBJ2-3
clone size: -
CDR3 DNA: TGTGCCAGCAGCTTCACTAGCGGAGGCACAGATACGCAGTATTTT
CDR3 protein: CASSFTSGGTDTQYF

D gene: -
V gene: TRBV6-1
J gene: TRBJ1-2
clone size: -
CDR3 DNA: TGTGCCAGCAGGAGGGGGGAGGGGAGCTACACCTTC
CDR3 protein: CASRRGEGSYTF

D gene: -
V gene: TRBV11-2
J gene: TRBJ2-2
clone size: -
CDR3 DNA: TGTGCCAGCAGCTTAGGTGTGGGGCCTAACACCGGGGAGCTGTTTTTT
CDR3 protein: CASSLGVGPNTGELFF

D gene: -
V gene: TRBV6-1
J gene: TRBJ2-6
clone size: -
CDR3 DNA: TGTGCCAGCATCCAGAACTCTGGGGCCAACGTCCTGACTTTC
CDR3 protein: CASIQNSGANVLTF

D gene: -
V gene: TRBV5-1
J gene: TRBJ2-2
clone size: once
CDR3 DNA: TGCGCCAGCAGCAGGTTGGAAGTGAACACCGGGGAGCTGTTTTTT
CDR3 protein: CASSRLEVNTGELFF

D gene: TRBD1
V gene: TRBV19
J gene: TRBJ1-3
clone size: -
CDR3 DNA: TGTGCCAGTAGCCGGGGACAGGCTGGAAACACCATATATTTT
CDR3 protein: CASSRGQAGNTIYF

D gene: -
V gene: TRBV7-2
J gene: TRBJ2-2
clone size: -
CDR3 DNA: TGTGCCAGCAGCCGTCCGGGCGCCGGGGAGCTGTTTTTT
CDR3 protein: CASSRPGAGELFF

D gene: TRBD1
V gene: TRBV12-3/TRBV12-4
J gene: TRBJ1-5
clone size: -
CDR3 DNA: TGTGCCAGCAGTTCCGGACAGGGCGACAATCAGCCCCAGCATTTT
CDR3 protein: CASSSGQGDNQPQHF

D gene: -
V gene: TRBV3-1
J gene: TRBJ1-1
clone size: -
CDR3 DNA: TGTGCCAGCAGCTTACGCGCGAACGCGCTGGTTGCTTTCTTT
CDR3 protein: CASSLRANALVAFF

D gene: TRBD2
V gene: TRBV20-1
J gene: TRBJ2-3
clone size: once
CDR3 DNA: TGCAGTGCTCCGGGACTAGCGTTGGGGGATACGCAGTATTTT
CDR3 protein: CSAPGLALGDTQYF

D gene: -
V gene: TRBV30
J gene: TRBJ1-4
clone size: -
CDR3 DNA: TGTGCCTGGATCGCCAGGGCTGGTGAAAAACTGTTTTTT
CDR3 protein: CAWIARAGEKLFF

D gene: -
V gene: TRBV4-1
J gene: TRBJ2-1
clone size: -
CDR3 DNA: TGCGCCAGCAGCCAAAGGGCCTCGGAAGCGAATGAGCAGTTCTTC
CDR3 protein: CASSQRASEANEQFF

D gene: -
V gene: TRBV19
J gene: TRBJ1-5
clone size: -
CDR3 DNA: TGTGCCAGTACCCCTCAGGTCCCCTATAGCAATCAGCCCCAGCATTTT
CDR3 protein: CASTPQVPYSNQPQHF

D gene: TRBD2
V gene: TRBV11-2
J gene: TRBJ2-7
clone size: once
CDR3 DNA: TGTGCCAGCAGCTTTAGGACTAGCTCGTACGAGCAGTACTTC
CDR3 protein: CASSFRTSSYEQYF

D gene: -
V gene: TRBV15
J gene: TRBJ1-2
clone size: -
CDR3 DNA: TGTGCCACCAGCAGTGGGATCGGCTACACCTTC
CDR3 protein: CATSSGIGYTF

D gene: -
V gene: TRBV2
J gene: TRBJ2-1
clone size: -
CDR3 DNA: TGTGCCAGCAGAATACCCAATGAGCAGTTCTTC
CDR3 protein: CASRIPNEQFF

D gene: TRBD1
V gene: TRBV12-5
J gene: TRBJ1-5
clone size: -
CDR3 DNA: TGTGCTAGTGGTTCCCCGGAGGGGGCTTTTCAGCCCCAGCATTTT
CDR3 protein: CASGSPEGAFQPQHF

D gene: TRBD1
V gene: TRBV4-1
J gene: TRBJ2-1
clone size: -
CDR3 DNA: TGCGCCAGCAGCACGCCAGGGGGTAATGAGCAGTTCTTC
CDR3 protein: CASSTPGGNEQFF

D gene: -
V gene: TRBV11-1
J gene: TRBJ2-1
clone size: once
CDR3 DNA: TGTGCCAGCAGCTTAATGAGGTACCGGTCGGATGAGCAGTTCTTC
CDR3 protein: CASSLMRYRSDEQFF

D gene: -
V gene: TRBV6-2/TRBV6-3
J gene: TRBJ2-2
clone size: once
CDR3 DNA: TGTGCCAGCCTCTGGGGGGTCACGAACACCGGGGAGCTGTTTTTT
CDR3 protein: CASLWGVTNTGELFF

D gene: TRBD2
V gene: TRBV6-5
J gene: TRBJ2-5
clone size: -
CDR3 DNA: TGTGCCAGCAGCGGCGGGGGTGAAGAGACCCAGTACTTC
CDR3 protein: CASSGGGEETQYF

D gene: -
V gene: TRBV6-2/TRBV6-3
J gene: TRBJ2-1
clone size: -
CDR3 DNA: TGTGCCACGAAACCGGGACTCCCCTACAATGAGCAGTTCTTC
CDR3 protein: CATKPGLPYNEQFF

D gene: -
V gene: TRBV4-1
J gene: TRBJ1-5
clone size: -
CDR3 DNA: TGCGCCAGCAGCCATGAACAGGGATCCGATCAGCCCCAGCATTTT
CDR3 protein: CASSHEQGSDQPQHF

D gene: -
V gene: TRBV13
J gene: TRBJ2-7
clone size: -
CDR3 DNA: TGTGCCAGCAGCGGCGGGACTCCCTACGAGCAGTACTTC
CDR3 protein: CASSGGTPYEQYF

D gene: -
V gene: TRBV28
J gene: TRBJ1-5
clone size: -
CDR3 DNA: TGTGCCACCCTGGGGGGGTTGGGGTTTGGGAATCAGCCCCAGCATTTT
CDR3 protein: CATLGGLGFGNQPQHF

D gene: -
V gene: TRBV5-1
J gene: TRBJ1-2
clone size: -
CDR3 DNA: TGCGCCAGCAGCTTGGGTGAGAGGGGCTATGGCTACACCTTC
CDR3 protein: CASSLGERGYGYTF